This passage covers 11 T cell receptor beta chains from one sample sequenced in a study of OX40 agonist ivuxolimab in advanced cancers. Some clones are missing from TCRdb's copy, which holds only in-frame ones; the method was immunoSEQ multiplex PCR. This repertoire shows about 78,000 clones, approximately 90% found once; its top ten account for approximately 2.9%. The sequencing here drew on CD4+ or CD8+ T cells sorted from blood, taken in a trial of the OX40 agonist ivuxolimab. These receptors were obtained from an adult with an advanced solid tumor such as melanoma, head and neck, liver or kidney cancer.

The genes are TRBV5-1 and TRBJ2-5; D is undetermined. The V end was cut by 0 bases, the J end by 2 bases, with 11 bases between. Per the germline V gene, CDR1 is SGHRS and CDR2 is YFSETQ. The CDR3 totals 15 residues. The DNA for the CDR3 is TGCGCCAGCAGCTTGGGGTGGTTACAGCAAGAGACCCAGTACTTC. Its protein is CASSLGWLQQETQYF.

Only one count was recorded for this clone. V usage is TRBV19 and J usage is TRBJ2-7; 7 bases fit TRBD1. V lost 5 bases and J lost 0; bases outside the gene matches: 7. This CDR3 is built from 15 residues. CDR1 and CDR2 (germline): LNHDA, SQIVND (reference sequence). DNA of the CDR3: TGTGCCAGTAGTGCGAGGACAGGTAGCTCCTACGAGCAGTACTTC. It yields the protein CASSARTGSSYEQYF.

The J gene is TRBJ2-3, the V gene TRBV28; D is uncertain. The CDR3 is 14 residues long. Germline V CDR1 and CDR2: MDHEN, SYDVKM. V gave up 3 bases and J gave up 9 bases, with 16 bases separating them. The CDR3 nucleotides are TGTGCCAGCAGTTTCCATCCCTTTAGGACCACGCAGTATTTT. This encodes CASSFHPFRTTQYF.

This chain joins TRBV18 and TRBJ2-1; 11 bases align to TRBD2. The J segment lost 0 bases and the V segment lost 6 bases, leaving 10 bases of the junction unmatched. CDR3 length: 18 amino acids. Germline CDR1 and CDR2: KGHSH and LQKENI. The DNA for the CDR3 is TGTGCCAGCTCGAGCATCCTAGCGGGAGGATTCTCCTACAATGAGCAGTTCTTC. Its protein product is CASSSILAGGFSYNEQFF.

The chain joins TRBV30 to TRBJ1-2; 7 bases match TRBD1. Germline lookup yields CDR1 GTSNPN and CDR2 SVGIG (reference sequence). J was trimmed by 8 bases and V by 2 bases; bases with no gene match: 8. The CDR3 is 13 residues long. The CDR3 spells CAWSRGQGIGYTF. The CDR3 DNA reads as TGTGCCTGGAGTAGGGGGCAGGGAATAGGCTACACCTTC. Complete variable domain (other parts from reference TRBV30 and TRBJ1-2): SQTIHQWPATLVQPVGSPLSLECTVEGTSNPNLYWYRQAAGRGLQLLFYSVGIGQISSEVPQNLSASRPQDRQFILSSKKLLLSDSGFYLCAWSRGQGIGYTFGSGTRLTVV.

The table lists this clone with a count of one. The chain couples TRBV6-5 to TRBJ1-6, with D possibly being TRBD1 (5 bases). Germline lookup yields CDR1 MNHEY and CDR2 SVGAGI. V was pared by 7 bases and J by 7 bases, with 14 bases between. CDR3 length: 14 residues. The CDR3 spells CASTYAGTNSPLHF. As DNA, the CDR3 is TGTGCCAGCACCTACGCAGGGACCAATTCACCCCTCCACTTT.

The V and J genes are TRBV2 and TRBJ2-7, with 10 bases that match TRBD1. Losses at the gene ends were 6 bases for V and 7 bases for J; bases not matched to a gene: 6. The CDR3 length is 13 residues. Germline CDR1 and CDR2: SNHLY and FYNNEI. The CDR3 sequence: CASRGTGEREQYF. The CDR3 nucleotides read TGTGCCAGCAGGGGGACAGGGGAAAGGGAGCAGTACTTC.

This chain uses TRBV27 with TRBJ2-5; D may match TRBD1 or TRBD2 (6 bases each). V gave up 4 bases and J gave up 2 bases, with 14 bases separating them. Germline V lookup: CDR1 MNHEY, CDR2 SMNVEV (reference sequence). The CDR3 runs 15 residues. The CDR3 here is CASSYRGPGQETQYF. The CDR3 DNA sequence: TGTGCCAGCAGTTACCGGGGGCCGGGACAAGAGACCCAGTACTTC.

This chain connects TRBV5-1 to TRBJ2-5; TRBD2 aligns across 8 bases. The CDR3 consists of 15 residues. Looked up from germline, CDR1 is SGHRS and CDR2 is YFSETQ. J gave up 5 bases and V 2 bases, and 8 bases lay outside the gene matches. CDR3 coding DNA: TGCGCCAGCAGCTTAGGTAGCGGGAACGATGAGACCCAGTACTTC. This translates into CASSLGSGNDETQYF.

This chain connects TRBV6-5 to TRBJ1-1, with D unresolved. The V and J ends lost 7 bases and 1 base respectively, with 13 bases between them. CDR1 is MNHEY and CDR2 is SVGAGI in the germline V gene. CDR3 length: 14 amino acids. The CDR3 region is CASNYAGWNTEAFF. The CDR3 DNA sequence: TGTGCCAGCAACTACGCTGGGTGGAACACTGAAGCTTTCTTT.

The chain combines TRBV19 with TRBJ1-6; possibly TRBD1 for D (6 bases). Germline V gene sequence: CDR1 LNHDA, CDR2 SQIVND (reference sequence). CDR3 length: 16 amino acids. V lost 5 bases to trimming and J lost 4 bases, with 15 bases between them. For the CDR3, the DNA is TGTGCCAGTAGTCTAATTCAGGGGACTTATAATTCACCCCTCCACTTT. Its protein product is CASSLIQGTYNSPLHF.